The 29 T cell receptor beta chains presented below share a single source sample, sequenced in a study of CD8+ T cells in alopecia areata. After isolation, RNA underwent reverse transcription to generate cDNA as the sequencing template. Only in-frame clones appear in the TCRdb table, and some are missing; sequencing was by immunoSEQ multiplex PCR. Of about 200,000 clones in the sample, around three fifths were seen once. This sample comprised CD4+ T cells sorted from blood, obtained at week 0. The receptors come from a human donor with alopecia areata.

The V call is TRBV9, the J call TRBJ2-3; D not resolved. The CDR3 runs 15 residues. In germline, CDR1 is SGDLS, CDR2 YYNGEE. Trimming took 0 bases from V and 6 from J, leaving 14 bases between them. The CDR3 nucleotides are TGTGCCAGCAGCGTAGGCCCAGCACCGGTGGATACGCAGTATTTT. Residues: CASSVGPAPVDTQYF.

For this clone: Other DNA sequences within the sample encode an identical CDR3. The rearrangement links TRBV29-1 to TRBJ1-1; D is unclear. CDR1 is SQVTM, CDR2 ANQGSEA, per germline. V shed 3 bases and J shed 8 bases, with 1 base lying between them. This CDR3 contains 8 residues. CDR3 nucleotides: TGCAGCGTTGAGGAAGCTTTCTTT. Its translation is CSVEEAFF.

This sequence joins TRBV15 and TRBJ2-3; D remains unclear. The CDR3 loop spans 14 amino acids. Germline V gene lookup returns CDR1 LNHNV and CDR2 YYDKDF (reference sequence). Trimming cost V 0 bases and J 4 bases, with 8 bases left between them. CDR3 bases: TGTGCCACCAGCAGAGATGGATTAGCAGATACGCAGTATTTT. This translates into CATSRDGLADTQYF.

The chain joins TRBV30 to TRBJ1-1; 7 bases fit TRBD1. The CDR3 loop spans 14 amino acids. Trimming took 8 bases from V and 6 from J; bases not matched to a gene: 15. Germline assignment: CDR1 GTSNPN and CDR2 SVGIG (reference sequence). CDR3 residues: CALKKTGRFSEAFF. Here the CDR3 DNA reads TGTGCCCTAAAGAAGACAGGGCGGTTTTCTGAAGCTTTCTTT.

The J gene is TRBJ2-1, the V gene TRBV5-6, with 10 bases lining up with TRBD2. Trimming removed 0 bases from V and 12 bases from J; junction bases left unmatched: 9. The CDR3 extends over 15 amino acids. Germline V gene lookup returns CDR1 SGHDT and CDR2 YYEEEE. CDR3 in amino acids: CASSLERLAGVRQFF. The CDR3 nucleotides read TGTGCCAGCAGCTTGGAGCGTCTAGCGGGGGTAAGGCAGTTCTTC.

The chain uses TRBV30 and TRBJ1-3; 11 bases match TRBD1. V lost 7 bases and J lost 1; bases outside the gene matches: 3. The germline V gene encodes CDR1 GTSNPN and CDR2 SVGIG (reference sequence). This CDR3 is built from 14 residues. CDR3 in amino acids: CAFRDRGSGNTIYF. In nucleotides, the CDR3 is TGTGCCTTCCGGGACAGGGGGTCTGGAAACACCATATATTTT.

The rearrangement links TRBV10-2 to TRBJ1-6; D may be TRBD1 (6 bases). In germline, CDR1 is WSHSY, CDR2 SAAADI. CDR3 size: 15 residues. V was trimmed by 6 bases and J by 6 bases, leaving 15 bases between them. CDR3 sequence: CASRQGIRSNSPLHF. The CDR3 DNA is TGCGCCAGCAGACAGGGAATCCGCTCTAATTCACCCCTCCACTTT.

The DNA of the CDR3 is TGTGCCTGGACGGGACAGATCACCGGGGAGCTGTTTTTT. This encodes CAWTGQITGELFF. This rearrangement joins TRBV30 to TRBJ2-2; 7 bases are shared with TRBD1. The germline V gene encodes CDR1 GTSNPN and CDR2 SVGIG (reference sequence). The CDR3 runs 13 residues. J was trimmed by 4 bases and V by 4 bases; bases with no gene match: 3. The complete variable domain, with remaining parts taken from reference TRBV30 and TRBJ2-2, reads SQTIHQWPATLVQPVGSPLSLECTVEGTSNPNLYWYRQAAGRGLQLLFYSVGIGQISSEVPQNLSASRPQDRQFILSSKKLLLSDSGFYLCAWTGQITGELFFGEGSRLTVL.

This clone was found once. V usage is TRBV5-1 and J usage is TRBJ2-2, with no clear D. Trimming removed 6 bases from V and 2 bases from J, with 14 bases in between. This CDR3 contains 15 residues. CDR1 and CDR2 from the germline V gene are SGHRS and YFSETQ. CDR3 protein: CASNHKADNTGELFF. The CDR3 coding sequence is TGCGCCAGCAACCACAAGGCTGACAACACCGGGGAGCTGTTTTTT. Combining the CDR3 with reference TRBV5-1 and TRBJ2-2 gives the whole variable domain KAGVTQTPRYLIKTRGQQVTLSCSPISGHRSVSWYQQTPGQGLQFLFEYFSETQRNKGNFPGRFSGRQFSNSRSEMNVSTLELGDSALYLCASNHKADNTGELFFGEGSRLTVL.

CDR3 residues: CASSAGRGSYNEQFF. CDR3 nucleotides: TGTGCCAGCAGTGCTGGACGGGGATCCTACAATGAGCAGTTCTTC. The chain recombines TRBV6-5 with TRBJ2-1; weak D call: TRBD2 (5 bases). The CDR3 has 15 amino acids. V was clipped by 5 bases and J by 1 base, with 12 bases between them. In germline, CDR1 is MNHEY, CDR2 SVGAGI.

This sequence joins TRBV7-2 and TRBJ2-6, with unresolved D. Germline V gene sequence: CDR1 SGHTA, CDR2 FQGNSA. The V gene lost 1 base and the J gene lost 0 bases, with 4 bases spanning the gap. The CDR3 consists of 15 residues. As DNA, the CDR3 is TGTGCCAGCAGCTTAGACACCTCTGGGGCCAACGTCCTGACTTTC. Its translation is CASSLDTSGANVLTF.

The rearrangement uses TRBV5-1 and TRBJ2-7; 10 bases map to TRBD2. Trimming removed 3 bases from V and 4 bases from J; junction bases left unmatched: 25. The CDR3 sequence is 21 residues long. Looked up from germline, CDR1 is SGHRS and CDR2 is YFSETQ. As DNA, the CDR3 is TGCGCCAGCAGCTCAACTAGCCGGTCTAGCGGGAGTCTTCACCGGTCGTACGAGCAGTACTTC. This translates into CASSSTSRSSGSLHRSYEQYF.

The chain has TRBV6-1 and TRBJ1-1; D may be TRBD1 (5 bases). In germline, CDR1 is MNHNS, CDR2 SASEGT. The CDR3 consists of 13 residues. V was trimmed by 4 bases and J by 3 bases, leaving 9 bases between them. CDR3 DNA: TGTGCCAGCAGTGTTGGGGGAGACACTGAAGCTTTCTTT. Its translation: CASSVGGDTEAFF.

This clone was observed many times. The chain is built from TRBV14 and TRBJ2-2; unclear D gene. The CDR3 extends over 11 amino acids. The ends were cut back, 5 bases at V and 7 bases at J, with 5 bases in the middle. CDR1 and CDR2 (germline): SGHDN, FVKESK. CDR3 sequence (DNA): TGTGCCAGCAGCACCCTCGGGGAGCTGTTTTTT. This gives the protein CASSTLGELFF.

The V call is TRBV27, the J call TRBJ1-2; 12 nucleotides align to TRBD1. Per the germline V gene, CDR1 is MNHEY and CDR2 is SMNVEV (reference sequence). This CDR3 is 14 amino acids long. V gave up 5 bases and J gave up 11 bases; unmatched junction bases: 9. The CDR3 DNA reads TGTGCCAGCAGTCCCCAGGGACAGGGGGCAAGGTACACCTTC. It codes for CASSPQGQGARYTF.

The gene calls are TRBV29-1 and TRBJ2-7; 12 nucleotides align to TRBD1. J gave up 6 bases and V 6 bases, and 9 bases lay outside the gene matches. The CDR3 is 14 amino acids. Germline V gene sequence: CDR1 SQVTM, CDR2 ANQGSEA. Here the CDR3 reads CSVGTGQGAGEQYF. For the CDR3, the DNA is TGCAGCGTAGGGACGGGACAGGGGGCTGGCGAGCAGTACTTC.

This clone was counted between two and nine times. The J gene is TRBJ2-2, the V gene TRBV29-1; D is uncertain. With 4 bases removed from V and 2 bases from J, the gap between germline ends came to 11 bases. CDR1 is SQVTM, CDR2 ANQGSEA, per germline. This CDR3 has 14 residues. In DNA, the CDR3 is TGCAGCGTTGGGGTGAACGTTAACACCGGGGAGCTGTTTTTT. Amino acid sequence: CSVGVNVNTGELFF.

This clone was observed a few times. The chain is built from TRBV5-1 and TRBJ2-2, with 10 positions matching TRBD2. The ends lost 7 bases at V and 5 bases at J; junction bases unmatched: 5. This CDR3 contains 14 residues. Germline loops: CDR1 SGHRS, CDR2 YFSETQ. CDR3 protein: CASSSGRETGELFF. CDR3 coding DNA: TGCGCCAGCTCGAGCGGGAGGGAGACCGGGGAGCTGTTTTTT.

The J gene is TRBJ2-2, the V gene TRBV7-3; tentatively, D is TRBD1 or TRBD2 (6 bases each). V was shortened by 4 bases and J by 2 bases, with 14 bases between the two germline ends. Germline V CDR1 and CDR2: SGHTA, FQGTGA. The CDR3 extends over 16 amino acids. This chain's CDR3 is CASSSTGRRNTGELFF. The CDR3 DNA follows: TGTGCCAGCAGCTCCACAGGGAGGAGAAACACCGGGGAGCTGTTTTTT.

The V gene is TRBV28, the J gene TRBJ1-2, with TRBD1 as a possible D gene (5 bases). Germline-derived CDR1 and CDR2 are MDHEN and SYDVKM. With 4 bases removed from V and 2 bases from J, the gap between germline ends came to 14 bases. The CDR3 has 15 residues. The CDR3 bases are TGTGCCAGCAGTTGGGCCAGGGATACCAACTATGGCTACACCTTC. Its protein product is CASSWARDTNYGYTF.

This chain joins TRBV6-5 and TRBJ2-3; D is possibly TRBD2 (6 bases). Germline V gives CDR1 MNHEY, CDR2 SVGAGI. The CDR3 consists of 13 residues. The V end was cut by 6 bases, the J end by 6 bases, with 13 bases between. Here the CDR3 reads CASSRLVGDTQYF. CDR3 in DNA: TGTGCCAGCAGCCGACTAGTCGGGGATACGCAGTATTTT.

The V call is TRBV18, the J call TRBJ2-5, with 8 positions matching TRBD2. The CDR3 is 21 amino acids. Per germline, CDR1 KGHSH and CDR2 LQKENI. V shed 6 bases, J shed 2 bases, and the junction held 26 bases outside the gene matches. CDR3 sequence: CASSRFTLGLGGVSQQETQYF. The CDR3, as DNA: TGTGCCAGCTCCCGATTCACCCTGGGACTAGGCGGTGTGTCCCAACAAGAGACCCAGTACTTC. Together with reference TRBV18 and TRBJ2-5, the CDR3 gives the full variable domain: NAGVMQNPRHLVRRRGQEARLRCSPMKGHSHVYWYRQLPEEGLKFMVYLQKENIIDESGMPKERFSAEFPKEGPSILRIQQVVRGDSAAYFCASSRFTLGLGGVSQQETQYFGPGTRLLVL.

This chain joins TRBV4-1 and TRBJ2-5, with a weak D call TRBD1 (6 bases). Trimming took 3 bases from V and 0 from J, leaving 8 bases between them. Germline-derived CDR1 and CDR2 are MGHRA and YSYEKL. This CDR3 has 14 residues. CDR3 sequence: CASSQWTDQETQYF. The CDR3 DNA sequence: TGCGCCAGCAGCCAGTGGACAGACCAAGAGACCCAGTACTTC.

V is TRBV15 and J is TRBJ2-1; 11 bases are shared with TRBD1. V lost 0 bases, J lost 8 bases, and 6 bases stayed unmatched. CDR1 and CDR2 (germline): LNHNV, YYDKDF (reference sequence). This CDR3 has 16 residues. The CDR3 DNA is TGTGCCACCAGCAGAGATGTGGACAGGGGGCGCGATGAGCAGTTCTTC. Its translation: CATSRDVDRGRDEQFF.

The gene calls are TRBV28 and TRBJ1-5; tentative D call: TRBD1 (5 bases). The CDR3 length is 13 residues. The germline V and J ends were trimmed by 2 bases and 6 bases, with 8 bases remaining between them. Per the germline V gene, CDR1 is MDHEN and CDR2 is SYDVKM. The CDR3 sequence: CASSLAGVQPQHF. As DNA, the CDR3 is TGTGCCAGCAGTTTAGCGGGGGTTCAGCCCCAGCATTTT.

DNA of the CDR3: TGTGCCAGTAGGGCCCGTTGGGGGCAATCAACAGATACGCAGTATTTT. Translation: CASRARWGQSTDTQYF. This chain joins TRBV19 and TRBJ2-3; possibly TRBD1 for D (6 bases). The germline V and J ends were trimmed by 6 bases and 3 bases, with 19 bases remaining between them. The CDR3 length is 16 residues. Per the germline V gene, CDR1 is LNHDA and CDR2 is SQIVND (reference sequence).

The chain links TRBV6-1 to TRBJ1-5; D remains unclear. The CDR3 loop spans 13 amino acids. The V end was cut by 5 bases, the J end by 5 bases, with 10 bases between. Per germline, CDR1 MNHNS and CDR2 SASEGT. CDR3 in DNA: TGTGCCAGCAGTTCCAATCGGGATCAGCCCCAGCATTTT. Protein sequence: CASSSNRDQPQHF.

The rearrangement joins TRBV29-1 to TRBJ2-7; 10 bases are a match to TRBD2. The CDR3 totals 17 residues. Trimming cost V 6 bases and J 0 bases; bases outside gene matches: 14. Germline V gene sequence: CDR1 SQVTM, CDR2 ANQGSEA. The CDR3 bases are TGCAGCGTAGCCTCGGGACTAGCGAGATCGAGCTCCTACGAGCAGTACTTC. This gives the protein CSVASGLARSSSYEQYF.

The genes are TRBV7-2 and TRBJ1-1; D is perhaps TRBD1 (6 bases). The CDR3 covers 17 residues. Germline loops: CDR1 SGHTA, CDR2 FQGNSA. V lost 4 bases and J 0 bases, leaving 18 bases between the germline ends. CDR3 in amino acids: CASSSHRVLRLNTEAFF. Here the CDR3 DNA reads TGTGCCAGCAGCTCCCACAGGGTCCTCCGATTGAACACTGAAGCTTTCTTT.